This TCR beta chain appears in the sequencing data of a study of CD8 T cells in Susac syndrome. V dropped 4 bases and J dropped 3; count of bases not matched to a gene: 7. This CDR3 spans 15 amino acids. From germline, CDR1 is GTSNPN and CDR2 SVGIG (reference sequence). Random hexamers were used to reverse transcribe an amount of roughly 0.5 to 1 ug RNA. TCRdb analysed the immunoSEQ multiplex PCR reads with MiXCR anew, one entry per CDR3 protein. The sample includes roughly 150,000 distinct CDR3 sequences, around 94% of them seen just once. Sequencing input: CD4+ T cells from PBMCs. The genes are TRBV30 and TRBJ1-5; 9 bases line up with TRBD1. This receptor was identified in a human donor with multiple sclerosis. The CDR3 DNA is TGTGCCTGGACCCACCGGGACAGGGCCAATCAGCCCCAGCATTTT. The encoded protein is CAWTHRDRANQPQHF.